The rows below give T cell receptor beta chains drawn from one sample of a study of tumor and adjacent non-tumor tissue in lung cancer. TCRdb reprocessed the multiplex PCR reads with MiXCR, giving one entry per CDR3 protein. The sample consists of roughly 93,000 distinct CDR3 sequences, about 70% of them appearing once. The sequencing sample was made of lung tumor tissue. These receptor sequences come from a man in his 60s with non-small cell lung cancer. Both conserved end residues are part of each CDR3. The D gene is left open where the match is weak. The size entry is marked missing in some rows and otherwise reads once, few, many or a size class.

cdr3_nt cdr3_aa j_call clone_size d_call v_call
TGTGCCAGCAGCTTAGGGTCCAGCGGGGGCCTCAATAACATTCAGTACTTC CASSLGSSGGLNNIQYF TRBJ2-4 few TRBD2 TRBV11-1
TGTGCCAGCAGCTCCCAGCAACAGGGCGGGAGGGCCAAATATCGCGAGCAGTACTTC CASSSQQQGGRAKYREQYF TRBJ2-7 NA TRBD2 TRBV7-9
TGCGCCAGCAGCTTGACAGGGAAGGATCAGCCCCAGCATTTT CASSLTGKDQPQHF TRBJ1-5 many NA TRBV5-1
TGTGCCAGCAGACAAGATCTGGGCAGGGGTGAAAAGCTGTTTTTT CASRQDLGRGEKLFF TRBJ1-4 NA NA TRBV4-2
TGCGCCAGCAGCCGAGAGACTAGCGGCCGCACCGGGGAGCTGTTTTTT CASSRETSGRTGELFF TRBJ2-2 many TRBD2 TRBV4-3
TGTGCCAGCAGCTCATACAGCTATGAGCAGTTCTTC CASSSYSYEQFF TRBJ2-1 few NA TRBV28
TGCAGTGCTAGAGAAGGGAGACTAGCGGGTGCCGAGCAGTTCTTC CSAREGRLAGAEQFF TRBJ2-1 NA TRBD2 TRBV20-1
TGTGTCAGCAGTGCGGGACTAGCGGGTAACGAGCAGTTCTTC CVSSAGLAGNEQFF TRBJ2-1 NA TRBD2 TRBV6-2/TRBV6-3
TGTGCCAGCAGTTGCGGTCAGGGGACTGAAGCTTGCTTT CASSCGQGTEACF TRBJ1-1 once NA TRBV6-2/TRBV6-3
TGTTCTAGTGGTTTGGTACTAGTGGGAGCCGGGGAGCCGTTTTTT CSSGLVLVGAGEPFF TRBJ2-2 NA NA TRBV12-5
TGCAGCGTTGAGGCCAGGGCCAGTGAGCAGCTCTTC CSVEARASEQLF TRBJ2-1 NA NA TRBV29-1
TGCAGCATTGGAAAAAATCCATCGGGAGTAGCCAATGAGCAGTTCTTC CSIGKNPSGVANEQFF TRBJ2-1 NA NA TRBV29-1
TGTGCCAGCAGCCGCCAATATCGGCGAGATTCACCCCTCCACTTT CASSRQYRRDSPLHF TRBJ1-6 NA NA TRBV6-2/TRBV6-3
TGCAGTGCTAGAGATGGGAGGGGACAGTTCTTC CSARDGRGQFF TRBJ2-1 NA TRBD2 TRBV20-1
TGTGCCAGAAGCTTAGATCCCGGGCGGGGGTACAATGAGCAGTTCTTC CARSLDPGRGYNEQFF TRBJ2-1 NA TRBD2 TRBV11-3
TGTGTCAGTAGCCAGCCGGGACTAGCGTCTTACAATGAGCAGTTCTTC CVSSQPGLASYNEQFF TRBJ2-1 NA TRBD2 TRBV4-2
TGTGCCAGCAGTTCTTACTGGACAGTTGACTACACCTTC CASSSYWTVDYTF TRBJ1-2 NA NA TRBV6-2/TRBV6-3
TGTGCCAGCAGCTCGTGGAGGGCGGGGGATACGCAGTATTTT CASSSWRAGDTQYF TRBJ2-3 NA NA TRBV7-9
TGTGCCAGCTGTCAGGACCCATACGAGCAGTACTTC CASCQDPYEQYF TRBJ2-7 NA NA TRBV2
TGCAGCGTCAGGCCGGTCCTTACTAAAAACACTCAGTACTTC CSVRPVLTKNTQYF TRBJ2-4 NA NA TRBV29-1
TGCTGCGTCGCCGTGCACAATGAGCAGTTCTTC CCVAVHNEQFF TRBJ2-1 NA NA TRBV29-1
TGCAGTGCCGTTGAGGACGGGGGACCCTACGAGCAGTACTTC CSAVEDGGPYEQYF TRBJ2-7 NA NA TRBV20-1